The present entry profiles one T cell receptor beta chain with its context. Its antigen is still unknown. The CDR3 has 15 amino acids. Germline CDR1 DFQATT, CDR2 SNEGSKA (reference sequence). The V and J ends lost 2 bases and 4 bases, in that order; junction bases with no gene match: 7. This sample was included in a study of CD8 T cells in ankylosing spondylitis. Study-wide findings and caveats: Previous work reported some of these motif variants in the synovial fluid and blood of reactive arthritis. Matched synovial fluid from ankylosing spondylitis patients was reported to be enriched for disease-linked clones. Blood of patients with ankylosing spondylitis appeared to be characterized by a TCR beta motif of several highly homologous variants. Clones linked with disease were CD8+ and fairly uncommon in the peripheral blood.

For TCR beta, libraries came from quantitative 5'-RACE with molecular barcodes. TCRdb reprocessed the 5' RACE reads via MiXCR and lists one record per CDR3 protein. Among 670,000 or so distinct CDR3 sequences listed, around 20% were seen once. The V gene is TRBV20-1, the J gene TRBJ2-1; 8 bases map to TRBD1. Sequencing was done on a sample of blood, either unsorted or a sorted T cell fraction (not recorded which). The source is a male donor with ankylosing spondylitis. This CDR3 is CSARIRGPPYNEQFF. The CDR3 region has the DNA TGCAGTGCTAGAATCAGGGGGCCCCCTTACAATGAGCAGTTCTTC.